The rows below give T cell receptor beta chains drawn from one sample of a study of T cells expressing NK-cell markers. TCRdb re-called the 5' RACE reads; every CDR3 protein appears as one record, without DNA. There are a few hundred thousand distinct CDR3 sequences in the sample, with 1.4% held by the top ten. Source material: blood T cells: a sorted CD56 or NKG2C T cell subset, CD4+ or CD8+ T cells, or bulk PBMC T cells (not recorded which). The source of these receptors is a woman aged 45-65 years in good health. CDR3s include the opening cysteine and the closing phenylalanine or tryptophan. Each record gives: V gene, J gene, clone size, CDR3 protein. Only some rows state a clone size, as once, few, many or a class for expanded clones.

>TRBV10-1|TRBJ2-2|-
CASSESLRNTGELFF
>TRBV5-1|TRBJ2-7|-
CASSEGLGAYEQYF
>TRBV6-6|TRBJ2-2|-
CASSTILGELFF
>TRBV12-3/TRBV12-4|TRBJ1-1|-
CASSLAVYTEAFF
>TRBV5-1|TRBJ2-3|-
CASSPTGEDTQYF
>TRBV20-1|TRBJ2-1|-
CSATGTGMFYEQFF
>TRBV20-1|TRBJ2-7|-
CSASNIYRVNRSYEQYF
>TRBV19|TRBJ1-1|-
CASSVGGSTEAFF
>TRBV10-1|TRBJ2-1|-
CASSSGRREQFF
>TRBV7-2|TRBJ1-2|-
CASSPQGFGYTF
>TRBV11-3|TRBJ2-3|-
CASSLKGGGLSGPSQYF
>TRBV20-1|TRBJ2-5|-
CSARDLRSPLETQYF
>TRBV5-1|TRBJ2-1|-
CASSPDGTAYNEQFF
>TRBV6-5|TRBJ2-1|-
CASSRAGASYNEQFF
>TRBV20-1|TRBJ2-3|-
CSASPRDTQYF
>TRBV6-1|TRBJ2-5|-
CASRRTPPEGTQYF
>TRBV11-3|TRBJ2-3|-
CASSLGILGRDGTDTQYF
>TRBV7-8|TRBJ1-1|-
CASTEDPSVAFF
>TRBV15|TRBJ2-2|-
CATRNGQGPGELFF
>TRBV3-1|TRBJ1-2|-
CASSRGQGETYGYTF
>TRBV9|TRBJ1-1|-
CASSSPRRLNTEAFF
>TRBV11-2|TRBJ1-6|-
CASSWGGGHSPLHF
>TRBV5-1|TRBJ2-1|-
CASRETTGGGEQFF
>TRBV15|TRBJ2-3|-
CATSRDRKAASTDTQYF
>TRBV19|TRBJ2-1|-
CASSIPRALSYNEQFF
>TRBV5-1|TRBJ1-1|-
CASSLGLLGTGGNTEAFF
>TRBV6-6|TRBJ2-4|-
CASCPRGRPLAKNIQYF
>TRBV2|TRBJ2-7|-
CASTPGRRPYEQYF
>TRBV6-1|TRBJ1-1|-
CASFSSQGSAEAFF
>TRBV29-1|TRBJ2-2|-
CSVVRQGGNTGELFF
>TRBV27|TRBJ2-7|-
CASSFLTSGQTYEQYF
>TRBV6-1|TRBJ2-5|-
CASRTGLAHGETQYF
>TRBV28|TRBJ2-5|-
CASRPSEVVETQYF
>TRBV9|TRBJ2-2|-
CASSVEVLRQEVTGELFF
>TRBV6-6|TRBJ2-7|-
CASRDWTEQYF
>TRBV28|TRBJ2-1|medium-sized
CASSSPRLADSYNEQFF
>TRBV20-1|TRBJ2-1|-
CSVPGLAGAASNEQFF
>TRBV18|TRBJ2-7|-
CASSPNGNYEQYF
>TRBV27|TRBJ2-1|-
CASSLFHGAGPVQFF
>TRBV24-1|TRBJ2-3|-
CATSGPGDAPSTDTQYF
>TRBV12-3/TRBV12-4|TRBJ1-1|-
CASQTRGLNTEAFF
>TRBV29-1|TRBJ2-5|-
CSVRVLAGGRETQYF
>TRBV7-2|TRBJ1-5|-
CASSVGPGRGPNQPQHF
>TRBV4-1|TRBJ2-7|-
CASSQLQLSSYEQYF
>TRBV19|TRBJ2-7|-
CASSTNRGPPWKEQYF
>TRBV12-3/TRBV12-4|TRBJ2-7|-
CATSARVSGGTYEQYF
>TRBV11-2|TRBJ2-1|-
CASSPVVGTGNEQFF
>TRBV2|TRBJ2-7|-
CASSEGQGLDEQYF
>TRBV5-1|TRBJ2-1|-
CASSLWDTSSSYNEQFF
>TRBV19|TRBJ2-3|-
CASSIGAGGTDTQYF